The 2 T cell receptor beta chains presented below share a single source sample, sequenced in a study of regulatory T cells in long-lasting Graves disease. Time point noted: newly diagnosed GD, antithyroid drugs for less than 3 months. Extracted RNA from PBMCs served as the source of the TCR library. With iRepertoire HTBI primers and Arm-PCR of CDR3 regions, TCR beta libraries were built. A single record per CDR3 protein comes from TCRdb applying MiXCR to the multiplex PCR reads. The sample holds more than 300,000 distinct CDR3 sequences, roughly 16% seen once. These data also formed part of another study, on T cells in Graves' hyperthyroidism and ophthalmopathy.

Sequenced material: peripheral blood mononuclear cells (PBMCs), taken at new diagnosis, from a patient treated with antithyroid drugs. Receptors originate from a woman aged 18-29 years with Graves disease.

In its sample, this clonotype was seen a few times. This may come from a read error, since a much larger clone is one base off. V usage is TRBV7-9 and J usage is TRBJ1-2; D is uncertain. CDR1 and CDR2 from the germline V gene are SEHNR and FQNEAQ (reference sequence). The CDR3 sequence is 16 residues long. The CDR3 is CASSSSTSGGVPGCTF. In nucleotides, the CDR3 is TGTGCCAGCAGCTCTTCGACATCTGGCGGGGTTCCTGGCTGCACCTTC.

The sample holds many counts of this clonotype. The chain has TRBV5-1 and TRBJ2-4; D uncertain. The CDR3 contains 14 residues. Trimming cost V 0 bases and J 3 bases, with 7 bases left between them. Germline loops: CDR1 SGHRS, CDR2 YFSETQ. The CDR3 region has the DNA TGCGCCAGCAGCTTGGCCGGAAGCAAAAACATTCAGTACTTC. This codes for CASSLAGSKNIQYF.